The rows below give T cell receptor beta chains drawn from one sample of a study of T cell repertoires in cytomegalovirus infection. MiXCR, run by TCRdb on the reads, gives a single entry per CDR3 protein. The sample includes 200,000 to 300,000 distinct CDR3 sequences, approximately 7% of them seen just once. The sample was PBMCs. The receptor set was obtained from a human donor in good health (CMV status not recorded). Some clones in this sample may be carry-over from other donors' samples. Each CDR3 is given with its conserved first and last residue.

j_call	v_call	cdr3_aa
TRBJ2-6	TRBV6-2/TRBV6-3	CASRDRPGANVLTF
TRBJ1-1	TRBV28	CASSFAGWGTEAFF
TRBJ2-7	TRBV13	CASSLWGSATYEQYF
TRBJ1-3	TRBV5-1	CASSSDIGNTIYF
TRBJ1-1	TRBV25-1	CASSEWAVSINTEAFF
TRBJ2-5	TRBV10-3	CATAGVYGETQYF
TRBJ1-1	TRBV6-5	CASSRPGQGAEAFF
TRBJ1-2	TRBV15	CATSREGSSTYGYTF
TRBJ2-7	TRBV28	CASSVDSLTYEQYF
TRBJ1-4	TRBV20-1	CSARDFLTVSEKLFF
TRBJ2-1	TRBV7-9	CASSSGGKYNEQFF
TRBJ1-2	TRBV29-1	CSVVWGLDGYTF
TRBJ2-1	TRBV19	CASSITLGAASYNEQFF
TRBJ2-5	TRBV7-2	CASSAFSGETQYF
TRBJ2-2	TRBV7-2	CASSPGPSNTGELFF
TRBJ1-4	TRBV9	CASSVDPRNEKLFF
TRBJ1-4	TRBV4-3	CASSQVGQGFNEKLFF
TRBJ1-4	TRBV20-1	CSARLTGGDEKLFF
TRBJ1-1	TRBV18	CASSPVTGANTEAFF
TRBJ2-1	TRBV19	CASSMTVLYNEQFF
TRBJ1-1	TRBV20-1	CSASQTEAFF
TRBJ2-1	TRBV7-2	CASSYQDYNEQFF
TRBJ2-3	TRBV6-2/TRBV6-3	CASSYPRVTDTQYF
TRBJ1-5	TRBV28	CASRLLGTGTNQPQHF
TRBJ1-2	TRBV5-4	CASSPPTGDRGYTF
TRBJ2-2	TRBV7-9	CASSLGQGRTGELFF
TRBJ1-5	TRBV30	CAWSSSRDQPQHF
TRBJ1-1	TRBV7-9	CASSLVQRDEAFF
TRBJ1-2	TRBV20-1	CSARVAFDGGYTF
TRBJ1-5	TRBV4-3	CASSQEWYSNQPQHF
TRBJ1-2	TRBV20-1	CRVGRANYGYTF
TRBJ1-1	TRBV30	CAWSRRRVGEAFF
TRBJ2-5	TRBV14	CASSQSETQYF
TRBJ2-7	TRBV10-3	CAIGGGGKINEQYF
TRBJ1-6	TRBV12-3/TRBV12-4	CASSPGTGGYSPLHF
TRBJ2-1	TRBV5-1	CASSLDPSGGDEQFF
TRBJ2-7	TRBV7-9	CASIAQGGSYEQYF
TRBJ2-2	TRBV12-3/TRBV12-4	CASTPDRSNTGELFF
TRBJ2-2	TRBV7-9	CASSLSPGGSDTGELFF
TRBJ2-7	TRBV28	CASSLLPPGYEQYF
TRBJ2-1	TRBV5-1	CASSYGLAGGGVNEQFF
TRBJ2-5	TRBV7-9	CASSFGGLRETQYF
TRBJ2-3	TRBV24-1	CATSDLDTQYF
TRBJ2-5	TRBV6-2/TRBV6-3	CASNGRLQETQYF
TRBJ1-5	TRBV20-1	CSASYGNGRSNQPQHF
TRBJ1-2	TRBV24-1	CATSDLDRNYGYTF
TRBJ1-1	TRBV20-1	CSAQVGYNTEAFF
TRBJ1-2	TRBV6-2/TRBV6-3	CASRPDRDFGYTF
TRBJ2-6	TRBV20-1	CSAISGGASGANVLTF
TRBJ1-2	TRBV30	CAWRVLRGYTF
TRBJ1-1	TRBV30	CAWSVRGAPWNTEAFF
TRBJ2-1	TRBV6-2/TRBV6-3	CASSESAWSLYNEQFF
TRBJ2-2	TRBV29-1	CSAGQPSSTGELFF
TRBJ2-1	TRBV28	CASSLDVGSYNEQFF
TRBJ2-7	TRBV5-1	CASSLRGDEQYF